Given below is one TCR beta chain in context. Its antigen remains unidentified. It has no much larger one-base neighbor in the sample; base qualities were not kept. The cysteine opens and the phenylalanine closes a CDR3 of 16 amino acids. Kept here is only the CDR3 DNA, which spans 48 bases and is read in frame from base 1. CDR1 is given as LNHNV and CDR2 as YYDKDF, both from the germline V gene (reference sequence). The trim is 4 bases for V and 2 bases for J, with a gap of 15 bases between the germline ends. TCRbeta CDR3 regions were amplified from genomic DNA using the immunoSEQ Assay, a bias-controlled multiplex PCR. The original pipeline was this. The number of nucleated cells in each sample was estimated by amplification of reference gene primers within the assay. To quantify the absolute abundance of each unique TCRbeta CDR3 rearrangement, sequence reads were collapsed and filtered. Productive Simpson clonality was computed per sample as the square root of Simpson's diversity index over productive rearrangements. TCRdb stores this immuneACCESS table with in-frame sequences only. Part of the clones is absent; in the studies checked, under half of the shortfall reflects unresolved V genes, and no reason is known for the rest. The V and J calls and the clone size are those of that table, but D and trimming were determined from the DNA. Here the sample has about 22,000 clones; approximately 83% occur a single time. The biggest ten clones account for 22% of the sample.

Whole blood was collected in K2EDTA tubes by collaborating institutions according to the institutions' own protocols. For TCRbeta analysis, collaborators shipped samples in one of three forms: frozen whole blood, isolated PBMCs, or DNA extracted from either of those sample types. The entry originates in a study of blood T cell repertoires in COVID-19 (dated by TCRdb to the early 2020s). In terms of the full investigation: Samples covering the acute and convalescent phases of COVID-19 were provided by collaborators in the United States, Italy and Spain. The material from the prospective study consisted of cDNA or gDNA derived from T cells, B-cell-depleted T cells, or PBMCs. The dataset comprised deeply sampled blood TCRbeta repertoires from subjects exposed to, actively infected with, or recovered from COVID-19. A freely available public database, intended as a resource for researchers studying the immune response to SARS-CoV-2, is where the repertoires were released. Samples came from the ongoing ImmuneRACE study (first 160 participants) plus 1,254 subjects from 6 global collaborators. Sample metadata almost always included a de-identified subject ID, COVID-19 status, age in years and sex. Where available, HLA class I and class II types were obtained from metadata supplied by the sample provider rather than from assay-based typing. Overall study results and their limits: The quantity of clinical and demographic metadata differed by source and by participant and was supplied without curation.

The chain employs TRBV15 and TRBJ2-1; the D region possibly corresponds to TRBD1 (6 bases align). Sequences were obtained from peripheral blood. The sequence came from an elderly man with active or convalescent COVID-19. The CDR3 here reads CATSKNRDSAYNEQFF. The DNA reads as follows: TGTGCCACCAGCAAAAACAGGGATAGTGCCTACAATGAGCAGTTCTTC.